The 19 T cell receptor beta chains in this list originate from one sample, sequenced in a study of PD-L1 blockade in urothelial cancer. Generated by immunoSEQ multiplex PCR, the TCRdb table keeps only in-frame clones and is missing some. The sample carries under 40,000 clones, 90% recorded once. The sample here was PBMCs, taken around atezolizumab (anti-PD-L1) treatment. The receptors were sampled from a man aged 70-80 years with urothelial cancer.

The rearrangement links TRBV6-6 to TRBJ2-1; D may be TRBD1 (6 bases). The V end was cut by 2 bases, the J end by 7 bases, with 9 bases between. Germline CDR1 is MNHNY and CDR2 is SVGAGI (reference sequence). The CDR3 is made up of 13 amino acids. CDR3 sequence: CASSYTRGNEQFF. CDR3 nucleotide sequence: TGTGCCAGCAGTTACACCAGGGGAAATGAGCAGTTCTTC.

The V and J genes are TRBV5-8 and TRBJ2-3; TRBD1 might be the D (6 bases). V was trimmed by 2 bases and J by 2 bases, leaving 15 bases between them. In germline, CDR1 is SGHTS, CDR2 YDEGEE. This CDR3 is 16 amino acids long. The CDR3 coding sequence is TGTGCCAGCAGCTTCTACTTGGACAGCCCCACAGATACGCAGTATTTT. Its protein is CASSFYLDSPTDTQYF. Based on the CDR3 plus reference TRBV5-8 and TRBJ2-3, the full variable domain is EAGVTQSPTHLIKTRGQQATLRCSPISGHTSVYWYQQALGLGLQFLLWYDEGEERNRGNFPPRFSGRQFPNYSSELNVNALELEDSALYLCASSFYLDSPTDTQYFGPGTRLTVL.

The rearrangement joins TRBV25-1 to TRBJ2-1, with TRBD2 matching 7 bases. This CDR3 is 16 amino acids long. The germline CDR1 and CDR2 sequences are MGHDK and SYGVNS. The J segment lost 10 bases and the V segment lost 1 base, leaving 13 bases of the junction unmatched. The CDR3 reads CASSEWGGSREKEQFF. DNA of the CDR3: TGTGCCAGCAGTGAATGGGGCGGGAGCAGGGAAAAAGAGCAGTTCTTC.

The chain links TRBV4-1 to TRBJ2-5; TRBD1 aligns across 8 bases. Germline V gene sequence: CDR1 MGHRA, CDR2 YSYEKL. Unmatched junction bases numbered 6, after V lost 1 base and J lost 5 bases. This CDR3 comprises 15 residues. CDR3 sequence reads: CASSQGTGMRETQYF. The CDR3 coding sequence is TGCGCCAGCAGCCAAGGGACAGGGATGAGGGAGACCCAGTACTTC.

The chain carries TRBV6-6 and TRBJ1-1; 8 bases align to TRBD1. Trimming cost V 8 bases and J 1 base; bases outside gene matches: 3. The CDR3 sequence is 13 residues long. Germline V CDR1 and CDR2: MNHNY, SVGAGI (reference sequence). CDR3 sequence: CASFQGANTEAFF. CDR3 bases: TGTGCCAGCTTTCAGGGGGCGAACACTGAAGCTTTCTTT.

This rearrangement joins TRBV5-1 to TRBJ1-2, with TRBD1 as a possible D gene (5 bases). The CDR3 runs 16 residues. Germline CDR1 is SGHRS and CDR2 is YFSETQ. Trimming stripped 0 bases from V and 8 bases from J, with 20 bases between. This chain's CDR3 is CASSLAALSRGDGYTF. In DNA form, the CDR3 reads TGCGCCAGCAGCTTGGCCGCTCTTTCTCGGGGGGACGGCTACACCTTC.

The chain recombines TRBV5-5 with TRBJ2-7; perhaps TRBD1 as D (5 bases). The CDR3 length is 12 residues. With 7 bases removed from V and 4 bases from J, the gap between germline ends came to 12 bases. Per germline, CDR1 SGHKS and CDR2 YYEKEE (reference sequence). This CDR3 reads CASELTVYEQYF. The CDR3 DNA is TGTGCCAGCGAGTTGACAGTTTACGAGCAGTACTTC.

This clone is a singleton in its sample. The chain uses TRBV7-9 and TRBJ1-2, with 8 bases matching TRBD1. The CDR3 totals 15 residues. The germline gives CDR1 SEHNR, CDR2 FQNEAQ (reference sequence). V lost 4 bases to trimming and J lost 3 bases; unmatched junction nucleotides: 7. CDR3 bases: TGTGCCAGCAGCTCCGGACAGGGCGGCTACTATGGCTACACCTTC. Translating it yields CASSSGQGGYYGYTF.

CDR3 coding DNA: TGTGCCAGCAGTGAATCACAGGGGGCTTATCAGCCCCAGCATTTT. Translated: CASSESQGAYQPQHF. The chain links TRBV6-1 to TRBJ1-5; 9 nucleotides line up with TRBD1. V dropped 2 bases and J dropped 5; count of bases not matched to a gene: 4. The CDR3 runs to 15 residues. CDR1 MNHNS and CDR2 SASEGT come from the germline V gene.

This chain uses TRBV29-1 with TRBJ2-2; TRBD2 agrees at 13 bases. This CDR3 is 17 amino acids long. Germline V gene lookup returns CDR1 SQVTM and CDR2 ANQGSEA. The junction had 7 bases not matched to a gene; V was cut back by 3 bases and J by 3 bases. The DNA for the CDR3 is TGCAGCGTTGACCGGACTAGCGGGAGTGAAGACACCGGGGAGCTGTTTTTT. Translated, it gives CSVDRTSGSEDTGELFF.

The genes are TRBV5-1 and TRBJ2-7, with a possible D match to TRBD2 (6 bases). The CDR3 is made up of 13 amino acids. Looked up from germline, CDR1 is SGHRS and CDR2 is YFSETQ. Trimming removed 5 bases from V and 2 bases from J, with 11 bases in between. The CDR3 reads CASSTGDPYEQYF. CDR3 nucleotide sequence: TGCGCCAGCAGTACGGGGGATCCCTACGAGCAGTACTTC.

The V call is TRBV10-2, the J call TRBJ1-4, with a tentative D call TRBD1 (6 bases). The CDR3 totals 14 residues. V was clipped by 6 bases and J by 4 bases, with 12 bases between them. CDR1 WSHSY and CDR2 SAAADI come from the germline V gene. This CDR3 reads CASREGQNNEKLFF. CDR3 nucleotide sequence: TGCGCCAGCAGGGAGGGACAAAATAATGAAAAACTGTTTTTT.

CDR3 bases: TGTGCCAGCAGACCAGGGCATGGCTACACCTTC. This codes for CASRPGHGYTF. This chain uses TRBV2 with TRBJ1-2, with a weak D call TRBD1 (5 bases). This CDR3 is built from 11 residues. V shed 6 bases and J shed 6 bases, with 8 bases lying between them. Germline CDR1 SNHLY, CDR2 FYNNEI.

V gene TRBV5-1 combines with J gene TRBJ1-2; D remains ambiguous. Germline lookup yields CDR1 SGHRS and CDR2 YFSETQ. The CDR3 runs 14 residues. V was cut by 4 bases and J by 8 bases, with 18 bases left in between. The CDR3 sequence is CASSPTDASWGYTF. The CDR3 nucleotides read TGCGCCAGCAGCCCAACAGACGCATCTTGGGGCTACACCTTC. Full variable domain (rest looked up from reference TRBV5-1 and TRBJ1-2): KAGVTQTPRYLIKTRGQQVTLSCSPISGHRSVSWYQQTPGQGLQFLFEYFSETQRNKGNFPGRFSGRQFSNSRSEMNVSTLELGDSALYLCASSPTDASWGYTFGSGTRLTVV.

The chain links TRBV19 to TRBJ1-5; 8 bases map to TRBD1. CDR1 and CDR2 (germline): LNHDA, SQIVND (reference sequence). With 5 bases clipped from V and 6 bases from J, the junction kept 9 bases outside the gene matches. This CDR3 comprises 15 residues. Written as DNA, the CDR3 is TGTGCCAGTAGTCCGACAGGGGTCACAGGTCAGCCCCAGCATTTT. This sequence encodes CASSPTGVTGQPQHF.

The J gene is TRBJ1-2, the V gene TRBV5-1, with TRBD1 matching 8 bases. Germline CDR1 reads SGHRS; CDR2 reads YFSETQ. With V trimmed by 3 bases and J by 0 bases, 7 bases remained unmatched. This CDR3 has 16 amino acids. CDR3 DNA: TGCGCCAGCAGCTCAGGACAGGGTTTTACTAACTATGGCTACACCTTC. Protein sequence: CASSSGQGFTNYGYTF.

The gene calls are TRBV28 and TRBJ2-1, with 10 bases matching TRBD2. Germline V gives CDR1 MDHEN, CDR2 SYDVKM. Unmatched junction bases numbered 9, after V lost 7 bases and J lost 6 bases. The CDR3 has 15 amino acids. CDR3 DNA sequence: TGTGCCAGCAATCGCAGGACTAGCGGACCCAATGAGCAGTTCTTC. Protein: CASNRRTSGPNEQFF.

This chain links TRBV7-3 with TRBJ2-2; D is possibly TRBD2 (5 bases). Per the germline V gene, CDR1 is SGHTA and CDR2 is FQGTGA. The CDR3 runs 16 residues. V dropped 2 bases and J dropped 1 base, with 11 bases sitting between them. The CDR3 DNA sequence: TGTGCCAGCAGCTTATTACCCGGGGTGAACACCGGGGAGCTGTTTTTT. Translated: CASSLLPGVNTGELFF.

J is TRBJ2-5 and V is TRBV19; TRBD2 matches at 7 bases. This CDR3 contains 12 residues. CDR1 and CDR2 (germline): LNHDA, SQIVND (reference sequence). J gave up 5 bases and V 8 bases, and 5 bases lay outside the gene matches. CDR3 coding DNA: TGTGCCAGTGGGAGGGCGGGGGAGACCCAGTACTTC. Amino acids: CASGRAGETQYF.